This T cell receptor beta chain was retrieved from a study of T cells in Graves' hyperthyroidism and ophthalmopathy. It was RNA transcripts that yielded the amplified TCR beta CDR3 regions. The study used the HTBI primer set for a first-round RT-PCR of the TCR CDR3. MiXCR, run by TCRdb on the multiplex PCR reads, gives a single entry per CDR3 protein. The profile shows 250,000 to 300,000 distinct CDR3 sequences, 13% to 15% of them singletons. Regarding the study as a whole: A model of 13 V-J features distinguished ophthalmopathy from stable hyperthyroidism.

On this clonotype itself: Antigen unknown.

CDR3 size: 13 residues. Between the trimmed V and J ends, which lost 6 bases and 2 bases, there was a span of 10 bases. The source of this sequence is a woman in her forties with Graves' hyperthyroidism that later progressed to Graves' ophthalmopathy. This sequence joins TRBV12-3 or TRBV12-4 and TRBJ2-5; TRBD2 might be the D (5 bases). Material: blood. CDR3 sequence reads: CASSPSGQETQYF. CDR3 bases: TGTGCCAGCAGCCCCTCGGGACAAGAGACCCAGTACTTC.